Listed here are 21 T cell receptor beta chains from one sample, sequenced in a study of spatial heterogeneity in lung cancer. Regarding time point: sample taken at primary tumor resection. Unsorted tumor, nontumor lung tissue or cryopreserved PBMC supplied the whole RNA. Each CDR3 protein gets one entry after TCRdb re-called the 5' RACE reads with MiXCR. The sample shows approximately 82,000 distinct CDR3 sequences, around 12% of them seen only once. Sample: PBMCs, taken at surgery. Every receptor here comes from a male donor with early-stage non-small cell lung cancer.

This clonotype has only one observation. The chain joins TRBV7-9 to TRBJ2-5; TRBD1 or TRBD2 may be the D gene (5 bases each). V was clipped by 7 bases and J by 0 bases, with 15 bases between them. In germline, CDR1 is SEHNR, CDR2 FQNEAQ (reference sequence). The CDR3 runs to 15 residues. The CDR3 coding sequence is TGTGCCAGCACCTTCAGGGAGAACGACCAAGAGACCCAGTACTTC. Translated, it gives CASTFRENDQETQYF.

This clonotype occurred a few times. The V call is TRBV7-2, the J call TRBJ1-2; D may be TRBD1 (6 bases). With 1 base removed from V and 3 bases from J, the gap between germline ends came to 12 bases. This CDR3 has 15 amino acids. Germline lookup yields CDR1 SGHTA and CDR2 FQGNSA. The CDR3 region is CASSLVGSGDYGYTF. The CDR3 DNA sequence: TGTGCCAGCAGCTTAGTTGGGTCAGGGGACTATGGCTACACCTTC.

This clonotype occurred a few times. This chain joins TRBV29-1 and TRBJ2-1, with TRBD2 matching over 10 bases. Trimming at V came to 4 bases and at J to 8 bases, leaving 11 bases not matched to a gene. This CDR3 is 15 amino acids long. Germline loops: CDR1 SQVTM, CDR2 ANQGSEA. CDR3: CSVVGTSEGIDEQFF. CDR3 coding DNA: TGCAGCGTTGTGGGGACTAGCGAGGGTATAGATGAGCAGTTCTTC.

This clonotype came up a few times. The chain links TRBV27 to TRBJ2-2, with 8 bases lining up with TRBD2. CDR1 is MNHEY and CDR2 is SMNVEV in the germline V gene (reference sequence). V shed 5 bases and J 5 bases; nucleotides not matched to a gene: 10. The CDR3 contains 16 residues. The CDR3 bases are TGTGCCAGCAGTGGGGGGCCGGCGGGAGGTACCGGGGAGCTGTTTTTT. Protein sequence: CASSGGPAGGTGELFF.

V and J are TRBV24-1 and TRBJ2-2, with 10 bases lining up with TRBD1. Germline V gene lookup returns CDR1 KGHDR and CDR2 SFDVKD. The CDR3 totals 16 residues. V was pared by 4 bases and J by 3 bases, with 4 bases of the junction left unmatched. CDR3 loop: CATSDGDRGYTGELFF. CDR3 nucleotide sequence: TGTGCCACCAGTGACGGGGACAGGGGCTACACCGGGGAGCTGTTTTTT.

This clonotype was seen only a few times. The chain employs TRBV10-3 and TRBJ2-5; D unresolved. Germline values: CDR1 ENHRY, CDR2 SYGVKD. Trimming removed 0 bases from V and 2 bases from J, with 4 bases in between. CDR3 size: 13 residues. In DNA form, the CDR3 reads TGTGCCATCAGTGAGTCGGAGCAAGAGACCCAGTACTTC. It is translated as CAISESEQETQYF.

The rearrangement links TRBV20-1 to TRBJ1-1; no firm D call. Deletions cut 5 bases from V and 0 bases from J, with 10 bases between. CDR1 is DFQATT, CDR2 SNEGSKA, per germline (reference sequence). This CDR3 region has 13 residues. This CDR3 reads CSASAHLNTEAFF. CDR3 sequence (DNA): TGCAGTGCTTCGGCACACCTGAACACTGAAGCTTTCTTT.

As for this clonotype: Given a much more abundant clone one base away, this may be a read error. The CDR3, as DNA: TGCGTCAGCAGCGTCGTTGGGACAGGCGTCGAAGCTTTCTTT. It translates to CVSSVVGTGVEAFF. J is TRBJ1-1 and V is TRBV5-1; the match to TRBD1 covers 8 bases. Germline V gives CDR1 SGHRS, CDR2 YFSETQ. This CDR3 contains 14 residues.

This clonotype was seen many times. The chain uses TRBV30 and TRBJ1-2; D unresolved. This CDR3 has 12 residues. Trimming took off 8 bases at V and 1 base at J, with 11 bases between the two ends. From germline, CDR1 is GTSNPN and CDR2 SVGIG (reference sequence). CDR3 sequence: CAADGNNYGYTF. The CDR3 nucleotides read TGTGCCGCGGACGGAAATAACTATGGCTACACCTTC.

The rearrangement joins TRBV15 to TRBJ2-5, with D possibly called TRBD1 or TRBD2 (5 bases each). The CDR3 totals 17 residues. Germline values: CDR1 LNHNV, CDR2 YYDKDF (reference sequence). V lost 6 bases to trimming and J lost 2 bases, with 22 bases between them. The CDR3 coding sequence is TGTGCCACCAGGGGGGAACGGGCCCCGAGGGTTCAAGAGACCCAGTACTTC. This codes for CATRGERAPRVQETQYF.

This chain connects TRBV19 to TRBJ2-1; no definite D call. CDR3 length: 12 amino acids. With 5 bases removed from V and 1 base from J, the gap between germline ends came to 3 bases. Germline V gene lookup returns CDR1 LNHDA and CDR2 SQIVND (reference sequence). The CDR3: CASSPSYNEQFF. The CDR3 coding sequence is TGTGCCAGTAGTCCGTCCTACAATGAGCAGTTCTTC.

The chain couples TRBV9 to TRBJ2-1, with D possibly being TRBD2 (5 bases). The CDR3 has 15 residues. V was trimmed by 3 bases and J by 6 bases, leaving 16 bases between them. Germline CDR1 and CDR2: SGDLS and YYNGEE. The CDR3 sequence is CASSDEQRLSNEQFF. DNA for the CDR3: TGTGCCAGCAGCGATGAACAGCGGTTATCCAATGAGCAGTTCTTC.

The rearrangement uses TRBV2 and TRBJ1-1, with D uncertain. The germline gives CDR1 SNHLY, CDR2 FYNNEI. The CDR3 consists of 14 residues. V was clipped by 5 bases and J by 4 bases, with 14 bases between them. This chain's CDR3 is CASSPRTTSTEAFF. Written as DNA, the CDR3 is TGTGCCAGCAGTCCCCGGACTACAAGCACTGAAGCTTTCTTT.

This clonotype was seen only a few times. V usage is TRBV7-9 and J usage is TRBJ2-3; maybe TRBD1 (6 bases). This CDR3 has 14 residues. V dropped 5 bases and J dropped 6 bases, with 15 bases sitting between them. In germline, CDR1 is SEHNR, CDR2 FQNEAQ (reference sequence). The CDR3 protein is CASSRRRGEDTQYF. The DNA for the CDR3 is TGTGCCAGCAGCCGTCGCAGGGGAGAGGATACGCAGTATTTT.

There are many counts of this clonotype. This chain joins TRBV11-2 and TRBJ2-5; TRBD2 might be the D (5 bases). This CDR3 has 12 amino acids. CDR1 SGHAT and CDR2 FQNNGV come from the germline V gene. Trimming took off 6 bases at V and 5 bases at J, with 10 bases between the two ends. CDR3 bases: TGTGCCAGCAGTTTACGAGGGGAGACCCAGTACTTC. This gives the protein CASSLRGETQYF.

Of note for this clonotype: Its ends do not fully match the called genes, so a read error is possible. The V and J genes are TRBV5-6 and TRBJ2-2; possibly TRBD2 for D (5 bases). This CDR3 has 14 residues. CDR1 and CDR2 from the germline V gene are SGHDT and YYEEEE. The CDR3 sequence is CASSSAPNTGELVF. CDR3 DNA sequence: TGTGCCAGCAGCTCTGCCCCGAACACCGGGGAGCTGGTTTTT.

In DNA form, the CDR3 reads TGTGCCTGGAGTGTACAGCAGAACACTGAAGCTTTCTTT. This gives the protein CAWSVQQNTEAFF. This chain connects TRBV30 to TRBJ1-1, with D unresolved. Per the germline V gene, CDR1 is GTSNPN and CDR2 is SVGIG (reference sequence). CDR3 length: 13 residues. V shed 0 bases and J shed 1 base, with 6 bases lying between them. Full variable domain (rest looked up from reference TRBV30 and TRBJ1-1): SQTIHQWPATLVQPVGSPLSLECTVEGTSNPNLYWYRQAAGRGLQLLFYSVGIGQISSEVPQNLSASRPQDRQFILSSKKLLLSDSGFYLCAWSVQQNTEAFFGQGTRLTVV.

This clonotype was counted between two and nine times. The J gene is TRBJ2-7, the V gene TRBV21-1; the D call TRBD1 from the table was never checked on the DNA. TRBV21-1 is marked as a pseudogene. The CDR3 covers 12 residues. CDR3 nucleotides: TGTGCCAGCAGGGACAGGAGCTACGAGCAGTACTTC. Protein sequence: CASRDRSYEQYF.

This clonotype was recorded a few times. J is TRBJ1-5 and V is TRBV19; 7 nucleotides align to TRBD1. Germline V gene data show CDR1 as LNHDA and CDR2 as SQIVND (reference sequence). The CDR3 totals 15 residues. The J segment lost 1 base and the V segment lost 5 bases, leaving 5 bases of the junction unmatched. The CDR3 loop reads CASSRQGGSNQPQHF. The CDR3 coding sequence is TGTGCCAGTAGTCGACAGGGTGGAAGCAATCAGCCCCAGCATTTT.

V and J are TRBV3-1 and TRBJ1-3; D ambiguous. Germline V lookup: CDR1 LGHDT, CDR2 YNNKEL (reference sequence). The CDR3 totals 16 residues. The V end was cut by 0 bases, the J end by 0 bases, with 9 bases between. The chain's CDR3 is CASSQDRENSGNTIYF. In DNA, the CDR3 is TGTGCCAGCAGCCAAGATCGGGAAAACTCTGGAAACACCATATATTTT.

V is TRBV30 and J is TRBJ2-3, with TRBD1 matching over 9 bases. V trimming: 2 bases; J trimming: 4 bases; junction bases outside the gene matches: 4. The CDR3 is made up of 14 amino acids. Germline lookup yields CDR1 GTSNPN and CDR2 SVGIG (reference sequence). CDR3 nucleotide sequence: TGTGCCTGGAGTCCTACAGGGGGCGCAGATACGCAGTATTTT. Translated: CAWSPTGGADTQYF.